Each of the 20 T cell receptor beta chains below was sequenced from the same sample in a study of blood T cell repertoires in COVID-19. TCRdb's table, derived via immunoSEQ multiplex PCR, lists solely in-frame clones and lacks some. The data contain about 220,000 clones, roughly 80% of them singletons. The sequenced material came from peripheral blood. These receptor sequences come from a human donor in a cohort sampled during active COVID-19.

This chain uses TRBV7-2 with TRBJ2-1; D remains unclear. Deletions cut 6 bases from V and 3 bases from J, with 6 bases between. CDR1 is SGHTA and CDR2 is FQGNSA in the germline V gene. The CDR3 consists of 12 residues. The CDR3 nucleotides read TGTGCCAGCAGTGAGAACTACAATGAGCAGTTCTTC. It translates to CASSENYNEQFF.

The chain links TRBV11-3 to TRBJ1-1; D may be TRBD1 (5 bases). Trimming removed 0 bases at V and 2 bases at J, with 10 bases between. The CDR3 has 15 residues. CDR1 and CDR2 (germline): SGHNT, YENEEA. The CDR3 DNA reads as TGTGCCAGCAGCTTAGACTTCCAGGGCAACACTGAAGCTTTCTTT. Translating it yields CASSLDFQGNTEAFF.

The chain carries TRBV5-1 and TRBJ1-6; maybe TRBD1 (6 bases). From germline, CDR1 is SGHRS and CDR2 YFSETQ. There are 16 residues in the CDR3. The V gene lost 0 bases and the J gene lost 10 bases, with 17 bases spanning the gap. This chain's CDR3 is CASSLALGGLKSPLHF. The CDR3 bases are TGCGCCAGCAGCTTGGCCTTAGGGGGATTGAAGTCACCCCTCCACTTT. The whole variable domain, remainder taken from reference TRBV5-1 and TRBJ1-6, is KAGVTQTPRYLIKTRGQQVTLSCSPISGHRSVSWYQQTPGQGLQFLFEYFSETQRNKGNFPGRFSGRQFSNSRSEMNVSTLELGDSALYLCASSLALGGLKSPLHFGNGTRLTVT.

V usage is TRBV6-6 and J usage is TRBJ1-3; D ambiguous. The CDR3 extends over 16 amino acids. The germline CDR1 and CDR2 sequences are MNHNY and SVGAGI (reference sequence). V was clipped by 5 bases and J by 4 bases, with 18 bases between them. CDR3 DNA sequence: TGTGCCAGCAGTCCTCGTGAGGGTGGGCTGGGAAACACCATATATTTT. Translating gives CASSPREGGLGNTIYF.

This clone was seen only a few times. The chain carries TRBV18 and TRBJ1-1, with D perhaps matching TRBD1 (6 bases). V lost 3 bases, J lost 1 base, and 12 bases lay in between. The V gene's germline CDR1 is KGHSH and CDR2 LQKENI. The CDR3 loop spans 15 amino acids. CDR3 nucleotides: TGTGCCAGCTCACCTCATGTGGGGGCGAACACTGAAGCTTTCTTT. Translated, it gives CASSPHVGANTEAFF.

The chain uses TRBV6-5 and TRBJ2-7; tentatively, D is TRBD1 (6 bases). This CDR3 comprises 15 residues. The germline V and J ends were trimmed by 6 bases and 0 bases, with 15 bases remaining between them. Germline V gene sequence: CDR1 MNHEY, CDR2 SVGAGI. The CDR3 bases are TGTGCCAGCAGGGCTAGACAGGTCTACTCCTACGAGCAGTACTTC. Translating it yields CASRARQVYSYEQYF.

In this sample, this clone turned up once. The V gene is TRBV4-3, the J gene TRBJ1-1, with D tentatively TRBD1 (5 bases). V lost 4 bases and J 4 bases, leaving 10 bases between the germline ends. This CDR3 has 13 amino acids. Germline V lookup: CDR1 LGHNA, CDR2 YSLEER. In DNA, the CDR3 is TGCGCCAGCAGCCCGGGGGTCGGCACTGAAGCTTTCTTT. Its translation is CASSPGVGTEAFF.

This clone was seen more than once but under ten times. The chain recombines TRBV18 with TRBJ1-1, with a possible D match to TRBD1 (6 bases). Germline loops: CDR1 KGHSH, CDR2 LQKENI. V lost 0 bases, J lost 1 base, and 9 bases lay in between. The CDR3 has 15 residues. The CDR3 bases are TGTGCCAGCTCACCACCGGGCAGGGGGAACACTGAAGCTTTCTTT. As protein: CASSPPGRGNTEAFF.

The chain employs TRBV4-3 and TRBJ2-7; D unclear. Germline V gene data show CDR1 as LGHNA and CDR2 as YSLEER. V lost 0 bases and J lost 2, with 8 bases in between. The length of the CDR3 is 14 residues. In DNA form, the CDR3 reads TGCGCCAGCAGCCAAGATCCGTTAGCCTACGAGCAGTACTTC. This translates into CASSQDPLAYEQYF.

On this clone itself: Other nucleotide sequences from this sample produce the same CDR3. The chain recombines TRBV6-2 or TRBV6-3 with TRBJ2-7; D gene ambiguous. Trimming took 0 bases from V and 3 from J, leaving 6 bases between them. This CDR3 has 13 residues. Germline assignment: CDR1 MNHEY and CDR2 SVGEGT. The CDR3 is CASSYSLNYEQYF. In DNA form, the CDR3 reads TGTGCCAGCAGTTACTCCTTAAACTACGAGCAGTACTTC.

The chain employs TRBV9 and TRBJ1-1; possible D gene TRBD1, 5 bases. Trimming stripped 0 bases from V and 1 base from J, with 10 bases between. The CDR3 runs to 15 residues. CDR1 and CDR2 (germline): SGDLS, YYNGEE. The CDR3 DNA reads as TGTGCCAGCAGCGTAGTCGGCGGGGGGAACACTGAAGCTTTCTTT. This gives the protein CASSVVGGGNTEAFF.

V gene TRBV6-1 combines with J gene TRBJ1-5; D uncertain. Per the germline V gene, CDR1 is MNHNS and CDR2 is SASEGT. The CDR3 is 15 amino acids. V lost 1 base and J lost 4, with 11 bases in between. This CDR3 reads CASSEGARKNQPQHF. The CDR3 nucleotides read TGTGCCAGCAGTGAAGGCGCGAGGAAAAATCAGCCCCAGCATTTT.

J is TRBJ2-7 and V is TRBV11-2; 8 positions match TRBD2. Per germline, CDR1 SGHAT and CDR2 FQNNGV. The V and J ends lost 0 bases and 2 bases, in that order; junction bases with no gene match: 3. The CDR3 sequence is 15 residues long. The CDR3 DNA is TGTGCCAGCAGCTTAGAGGATAGCGGGGCCTACGAGCAGTACTTC. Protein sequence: CASSLEDSGAYEQYF.

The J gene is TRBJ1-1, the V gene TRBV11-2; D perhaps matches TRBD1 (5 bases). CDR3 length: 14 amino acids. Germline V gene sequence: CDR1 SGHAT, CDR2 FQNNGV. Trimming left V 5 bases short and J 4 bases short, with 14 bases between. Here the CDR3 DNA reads TGTGCCAGCAGCGTGACAGAGAGTACCACTGAAGCTTTCTTT. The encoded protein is CASSVTESTTEAFF.

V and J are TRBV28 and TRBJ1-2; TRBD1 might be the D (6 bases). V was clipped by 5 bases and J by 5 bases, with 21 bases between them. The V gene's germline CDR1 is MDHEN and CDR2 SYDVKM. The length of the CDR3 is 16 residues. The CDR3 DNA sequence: TGTGCCAGCAGTACGTCCCGTTGGGGGCGGCATTATGGCTACACCTTC. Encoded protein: CASSTSRWGRHYGYTF.

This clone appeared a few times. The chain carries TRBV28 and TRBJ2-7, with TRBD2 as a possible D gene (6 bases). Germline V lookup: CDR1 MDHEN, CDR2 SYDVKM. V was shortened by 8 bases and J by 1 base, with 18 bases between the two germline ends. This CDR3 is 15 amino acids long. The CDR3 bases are TGTGCCAGCCGGCCACGGAGGGCTGGGTCCTACGAGCAGTACTTC. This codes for CASRPRRAGSYEQYF.

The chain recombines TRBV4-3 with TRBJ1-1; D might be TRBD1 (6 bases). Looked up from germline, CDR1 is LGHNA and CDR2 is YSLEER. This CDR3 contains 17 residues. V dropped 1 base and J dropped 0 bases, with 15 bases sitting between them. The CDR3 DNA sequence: TGCGCCAGCAGCCAAGCTCCAGGGGCTACCATGAACACTGAAGCTTTCTTT. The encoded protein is CASSQAPGATMNTEAFF.

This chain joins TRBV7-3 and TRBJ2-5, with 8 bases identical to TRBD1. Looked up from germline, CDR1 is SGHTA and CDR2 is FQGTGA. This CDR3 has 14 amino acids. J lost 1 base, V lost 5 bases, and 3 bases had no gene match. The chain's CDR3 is CASSPTGAQETQYF. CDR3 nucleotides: TGTGCCAGCAGCCCGACAGGGGCCCAAGAGACCCAGTACTTC.

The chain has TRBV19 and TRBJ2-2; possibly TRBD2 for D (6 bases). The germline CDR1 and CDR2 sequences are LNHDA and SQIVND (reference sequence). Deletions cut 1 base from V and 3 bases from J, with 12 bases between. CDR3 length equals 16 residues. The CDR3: CASSIVGRRDTGELFF. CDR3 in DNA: TGTGCCAGTAGTATAGTGGGACGGAGGGACACCGGGGAGCTGTTTTTT.

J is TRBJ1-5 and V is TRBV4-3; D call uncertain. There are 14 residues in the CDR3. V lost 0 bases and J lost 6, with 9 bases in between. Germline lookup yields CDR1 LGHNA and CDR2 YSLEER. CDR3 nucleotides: TGCGCCAGCAGCCAAGATAACCAGGTTCAGCCCCAGCATTTT. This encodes CASSQDNQVQPQHF.